This TCR beta chain originates from a study of T cell repertoires in aging, cancer and after chemotherapy. The template was genomic DNA from peripheral blood, not RNA. TRB rearrangements spanning V, D and J were amplified using mixed TRB-A/B primers. TCRdb reprocessed the multiplex PCR reads via MiXCR and lists one record per CDR3 protein. The sample shows 10,000 to 15,000 distinct CDR3 sequences, around 30% of them seen only once. This receptor was obtained from a human donor with a blood cancer. Sequencing was performed on blood.

CDR3 sequence reads: CASSLERVQFRANTIYF. The CDR3, as DNA: TGTGCCAGCAGCCTCGAAAGGGTACAGTTTCGTGCAAACACCATATATTTT. The chain joins TRBV11-1 to TRBJ1-3; D remains unclear. The V end lost 5 bases, the J end lost 6 bases, and 23 bases lay between the germline ends. CDR1 and CDR2 (germline): SGHAT, FQDESV (reference sequence). The CDR3 has 17 residues.